The clone carrying this T cell receptor beta chain was counted a few times. Its antigen is as yet unknown. This sample was taken from a study of T-cell reconstitution after alpha-beta-depleted transplantation in children. CDR1 is MDHEN and CDR2 is SYDVKM in the germline V gene. CDR3 length equals 15 residues. V lost 3 bases, J lost 7 bases, and 16 bases lay in between. Broader study findings: Among T cells one year after transplant, newly produced cells accounted for most counts and diversity.

Unique molecular identifiers were used in preparing the TCRbeta library. TCRdb reprocessed the PCR reads with MiXCR, giving one entry per CDR3 protein. The table includes about 1,000,000 distinct CDR3 sequences, around 30% detected once. The material was PBMCs, mostly from graft donor cells, obtained 360 days after TCRalphabeta/CD19-depleted stem cell transplant. This receptor was taken from a boy younger than two who had a stem cell transplant for SCID, so the T cells may come from the graft donor. The rearrangement links TRBV28 to TRBJ2-1, with D unresolved. In DNA, the CDR3 is TGTGCCAGCAGTTTTGGGCCATCGCTTTTTAATGAGCAGTTCTTC. This translates into CASSFGPSLFNEQFF.